Listed here are 8 T cell receptor beta chains from one sample, sequenced in a study of OX40 agonist ivuxolimab in advanced cancers. TCRdb's copy holds only in-frame clones and misses some; the assay was immunoSEQ multiplex PCR. In the table there are about 98,000 clones, roughly 89% of which are singletons. The sample was CD4+ or CD8+ T cells sorted from blood, taken in a trial of the OX40 agonist ivuxolimab. The receptors originated from an adult with an advanced solid tumor such as melanoma, head and neck, liver or kidney cancer.

The chain links TRBV2 to TRBJ2-2; 7 bases map to TRBD2. The germline CDR1 and CDR2 sequences are SNHLY and FYNNEI. Unmatched junction bases numbered 6, after V lost 8 bases and J lost 3 bases. The CDR3 runs to 14 residues. CDR3 sequence reads: CASGGERDTGELFF. The CDR3, as DNA: TGTGCCAGCGGGGGGGAAAGAGACACCGGGGAGCTGTTTTTT.

The V gene is TRBV6-5, the J gene TRBJ2-3; tentatively, D is TRBD1 or TRBD2 (5 bases each). Per the germline V gene, CDR1 is MNHEY and CDR2 is SVGAGI. Trimming pared 4 bases from V and 0 bases from J, leaving 14 bases between. The CDR3 consists of 16 residues. The CDR3 DNA sequence: TGTGCCAGCAGTTTCCTAGGGACCGCTAGCACAGATACGCAGTATTTT. It codes for CASSFLGTASTDTQYF.

This clone was counted a single time. The rearrangement links TRBV7-2 to TRBJ1-2, with no clear D. Deletions cut 6 bases from V and 3 bases from J, with 8 bases between. The length of the CDR3 is 12 residues. The germline V gene encodes CDR1 SGHTA and CDR2 FQGNSA. CDR3 sequence (DNA): TGTGCCAGCAGTCCTATTGACTATGGCTACACCTTC. Its translation: CASSPIDYGYTF.

The chain combines TRBV7-2 with TRBJ2-7; D unresolved. Per germline, CDR1 SGHTA and CDR2 FQGNSA. The V and J ends lost 5 bases and 7 bases respectively, with 15 bases between them. The CDR3 has 13 amino acids. For the CDR3, the DNA is TGTGCCAGCAGCCCCGATTTTCTGTGGGAGCAGTACTTC. Translating it yields CASSPDFLWEQYF.

This clone was counted a few times. The chain couples TRBV7-2 to TRBJ1-4, with unresolved D. With 0 bases removed from V and 5 bases from J, the gap between germline ends came to 10 bases. The CDR3 is 15 residues long. CDR1 and CDR2 from the germline V gene are SGHTA and FQGNSA. CDR3 nucleotides: TGTGCCAGCAGCTTAGCGGGGAGCGGGAATGAAAAACTGTTTTTT. As protein: CASSLAGSGNEKLFF.

In this sample, this clone turned up a few times. The sample has other DNA sequences that encode this CDR3 too. The V call is TRBV11-3, the J call TRBJ2-5, with 7 bases fitting TRBD2. V shed 3 bases and J 5 bases; nucleotides not matched to a gene: 6. CDR1 and CDR2 (germline): SGHNT, YENEEA. This CDR3 has 14 residues. CDR3 protein: CASSFSGEGETQYF. Written as DNA, the CDR3 is TGTGCCAGCAGCTTTTCCGGGGAGGGGGAGACCCAGTACTTC.

This sequence joins TRBV4-2 and TRBJ1-1; D is perhaps TRBD1 (6 bases). Germline lookup yields CDR1 LGHNA and CDR2 YNFKEQ. V dropped 3 bases and J dropped 7 bases, with 9 bases sitting between them. The CDR3 extends over 12 amino acids. CDR3 in amino acids: CASSHEDSEAFF. The CDR3, as DNA: TGTGCCAGCAGCCACGAGGACAGTGAAGCTTTCTTT.

This clone appeared once. J is TRBJ2-5 and V is TRBV2; TRBD1 is a possible D gene (5 bases). Trimming cost V 4 bases and J 5 bases, with 17 bases left between them. The CDR3 covers 15 residues. Germline V lookup: CDR1 SNHLY, CDR2 FYNNEI. The DNA for the CDR3 is TGTGCCAGCAGTGTCGCCGGCAGGGCTTGGGAGACCCAGTACTTC. Its protein is CASSVAGRAWETQYF.